This is a list of T cell receptor beta chains from one sample in a study of cytomegalovirus exposure and HLA in healthy donors. The table came from immunoSEQ multiplex PCR; TCRdb's copy has only in-frame clones and leaves some out. The sample includes 120,000 or so clones, 78% of them seen just once. Sequencing used PBMCs. These receptors were obtained from a man aged 25-40 years in good health and CMV-seropositive. Each CDR3 is given with its conserved first and last residue. Each record gives: J gene, V gene, D gene, clone size, CDR3 protein, CDR3 DNA. D genes are given only for firm matches. Expanded clones get a size class; other rows say once, few or many, or leave the size out.

TRBJ1-4 TRBV28 . once CASSSRDRVREKLFF TGTGCCAGCAGTTCCCGGGATCGTGTCAGGGAAAAACTGTTTTTT
TRBJ2-3 TRBV5-1 . . CASSPERANRGDTQYF TGCGCCAGCAGCCCGGAACGGGCTAACCGAGGGGATACGCAGTATTTT
TRBJ1-2 TRBV27 TRBD1 . CASRSGQGAQYGYTF TGTGCCAGCAGATCAGGACAGGGGGCGCAATATGGCTACACCTTC
TRBJ2-1 TRBV9 TRBD2 . CASSVGLAGAYNEQFF TGTGCCAGCAGCGTTGGACTAGCGGGAGCCTACAATGAGCAGTTCTTC
TRBJ2-7 TRBV19 . few CASKVAVSSYEQYF TGTGCCAGTAAGGTAGCGGTAAGCTCCTACGAGCAGTACTTC
TRBJ2-2 TRBV7-2 . . CASSSMNTGELFF TGTGCCAGCAGCTCCATGAACACCGGGGAGCTGTTTTTT
TRBJ2-5 TRBV5-4 . . CASSPDYAGNQETQYF TGTGCCAGCAGCCCCGATTATGCGGGGAACCAAGAGACCCAGTACTTC
TRBJ2-2 TRBV7-2 . . CASSRGGGGAAGELFF TGTGCCAGCAGCCGGGGAGGAGGGGGCGCGGCCGGGGAGCTGTTTTTT
TRBJ2-3 TRBV9 TRBD2 once CASSVAGLAGGIDTQYF TGTGCCAGCAGCGTAGCCGGACTAGCGGGAGGGATAGATACGCAGTATTTT
TRBJ2-3 TRBV5-4 TRBD1 once CASSPGTGGTDTQYF TGTGCCAGCAGCCCAGGGACAGGGGGCACAGATACGCAGTATTTT
TRBJ2-1 TRBV6-6 TRBD2 . CASSSISGKQFF TGTGCCAGCAGTTCCATTAGCGGGAAGCAGTTCTTC
TRBJ1-2 TRBV7-9 TRBD1 few CASSPKGTGDYYGYTF TGTGCCAGCAGCCCCAAGGGGACAGGGGATTACTATGGCTACACCTTC
TRBJ1-3 TRBV28 . once CASSFRVGDTIYF TGTGCCAGCAGTTTTAGGGTCGGGGACACCATATATTTT
TRBJ2-5 TRBV6-5 . . CASSLGATGETQYF TGTGCCAGCAGTTTGGGGGCGACAGGAGAGACCCAGTACTTC
TRBJ2-7 TRBV6-5 . . CASSYASLGVGEQYF TGTGCCAGCAGTTATGCATCCCTAGGGGTTGGGGAGCAGTACTTC
TRBJ2-7 TRBV28 TRBD2 once CASKGSGSVFHEQYF TGTGCCAGCAAAGGGAGCGGGAGTGTTTTCCACGAGCAGTACTTC
TRBJ2-1 TRBV9 . . CASSVSASYNEQFF TGTGCCAGCAGCGTGAGCGCCTCCTACAATGAGCAGTTCTTC
TRBJ2-7 TRBV6-5 TRBD1 . CASSPGTGVYEQYF TGTGCCAGCAGTCCCGGGACAGGGGTTTACGAGCAGTACTTC
TRBJ2-3 TRBV27 TRBD1 . CASKARTGGSTDTQYF TGTGCCAGCAAGGCTAGAACAGGGGGGAGCACAGATACGCAGTATTTT
TRBJ2-1 TRBV28 TRBD2 . CASTNPLAGGGNEQFF TGTGCCAGCACCAACCCCCTAGCGGGAGGAGGTAATGAGCAGTTCTTC
TRBJ1-5 TRBV5-4 TRBD1 . CAYRQGGQPQHF TGTGCCTACAGACAGGGAGGTCAGCCCCAGCATTTT
TRBJ1-4 TRBV15 TRBD1 . CATSPAGGAAWEKLFF TGTGCCACCAGCCCAGCAGGGGGCGCGGCCTGGGAAAAACTGTTTTTT
TRBJ2-2 TRBV18 TRBD2 . CASSPSSGLAGVAGELFF TGTGCCAGCTCACCCTCTTCCGGACTAGCGGGAGTAGCCGGGGAGCTGTTTTTT
TRBJ1-2 TRBV18 TRBD1 . CASSPPQGASYTF TGTGCCAGCTCACCACCACAGGGGGCGAGCTACACCTTC
TRBJ2-5 TRBV11-2 TRBD2 once CASTLAAGVRETQYF TGTGCCAGCACCTTGGCAGCGGGAGTAAGAGAGACCCAGTACTTC
TRBJ2-1 TRBV6-1 . . CASSVRTLDSNEQFF TGTGCCAGCAGTGTACGGACTCTGGACTCTAATGAGCAGTTCTTC
TRBJ2-2 TRBV11-2 TRBD1 . CASSLQPGQGSGELFF TGTGCCAGCAGCTTACAGCCGGGACAGGGGTCCGGGGAGCTGTTTTTT
TRBJ1-1 TRBV11-2 . once CASGMGGTTEAFF TGTGCCAGCGGCATGGGGGGTACCACTGAAGCTTTCTTT
TRBJ1-1 TRBV28 TRBD1 once CASSLHRGATEAFF TGTGCCAGCAGTTTGCACAGGGGTGCCACTGAAGCTTTCTTT
TRBJ2-3 TRBV30 . . CAWSSSGADTQYF TGTGCCTGGAGTTCCTCGGGAGCCGATACGCAGTATTTT
TRBJ1-5 TRBV4-1 TRBD1 . CASSQAGGWQPQHF TGCGCCAGCAGCCAAGCAGGGGGCTGGCAGCCCCAGCATTTT
TRBJ2-4 TRBV19 TRBD1 once CASSPTGVAIQYF TGTGCCAGTAGTCCCACAGGGGTGGCCATTCAGTACTTC
TRBJ2-1 TRBV7-9 TRBD1 . CASSRGTGSYNEQFF TGTGCCAGCAGCAGGGGGACAGGCTCCTACAATGAGCAGTTCTTC
TRBJ2-7 TRBV4-2 TRBD2 few CASSHGGAGGSYEQYF TGTGCCAGCAGCCATGGTGGTGCGGGAGGATCCTACGAGCAGTACTTC
TRBJ2-1 TRBV13 . . CASRMGGDGYNEQFF TGTGCCAGCAGGATGGGGGGTGATGGCTACAATGAGCAGTTCTTC
TRBJ2-7 TRBV7-6 TRBD2 . CASSFRLAGYEQYF TGTGCCAGCAGCTTCCGACTAGCGGGTTACGAGCAGTACTTC
TRBJ1-1 TRBV7-9 . . CASSLRGNTEAFF TGTGCCAGCAGCTTAAGGGGGAACACTGAAGCTTTCTTT
TRBJ1-1 TRBV28 TRBD1 . CASSTLGKGQEAFF TGTGCCAGCAGCACGTTAGGAAAGGGACAGGAAGCTTTCTTT
TRBJ2-2 TRBV25-1 . . CASSESVGLFF TGTGCCAGCAGTGAATCGGTTGGGCTGTTTTTT
TRBJ2-7 TRBV27 . . CASTEAEQYF TGTGCCAGCACCGAGGCTGAGCAGTACTTC
TRBJ2-5 TRBV19 . few CASSNTETQYF TGTGCCAGTAGTAACACCGAGACCCAGTACTTC
TRBJ2-3 TRBV15 TRBD2 few CATSSPGLASEGTDTQYF TGTGCCACCAGCAGCCCGGGACTAGCTTCGGAGGGTACAGATACGCAGTATTTT
TRBJ1-2 TRBV5-8 . . CASSTRLNTGSYGYTF TGTGCCAGCAGCACAAGGCTAAACACAGGATCCTATGGCTACACCTTC